The entry below gives a single TCR beta chain sequence along with its context. This entry is derived from a study of blood T cell repertoires in COVID-19. Study in general: From T cells, B-cell-depleted T cells, or PBMCs came the material, which was cDNA or gDNA.

Original handling: For nucleated cells, counts were estimated from reference gene primer amplification. Sequencing used immunoSEQ multiplex PCR; TCRdb keeps in-frame clones, though not all of them. V and J calls and clone size are those listed in that table; D and trimming were worked out from the DNA. The table records 300,000 to 400,000 clones, 70% to 90% of them present only once. The study drew participants aged about 18 to 89 years from about two dozen US areas. Allocation to cohorts depended on clinical history reported by the participants. Per the germline V gene, CDR1 is SGHVS and CDR2 is FNYEAQ. The ends lost 1 base at V and 0 bases at J; junction bases unmatched: 15. This CDR3 has 21 residues.

The TCR comes from a woman between 35 and 50 years old with acute COVID-19. The sequencing sample was made of PBMCs or T cells enriched from blood (not recorded which). The genes are TRBV7-6 and TRBJ2-3; TRBD2 matches 11 bases. The CDR3 DNA is TGTGCCAGCAGCTTAGGCCCTCCGACTAGCGGGGTAGTACAGAGCACAGATACGCAGTATTTT. It is translated as CASSLGPPTSGVVQSTDTQYF.